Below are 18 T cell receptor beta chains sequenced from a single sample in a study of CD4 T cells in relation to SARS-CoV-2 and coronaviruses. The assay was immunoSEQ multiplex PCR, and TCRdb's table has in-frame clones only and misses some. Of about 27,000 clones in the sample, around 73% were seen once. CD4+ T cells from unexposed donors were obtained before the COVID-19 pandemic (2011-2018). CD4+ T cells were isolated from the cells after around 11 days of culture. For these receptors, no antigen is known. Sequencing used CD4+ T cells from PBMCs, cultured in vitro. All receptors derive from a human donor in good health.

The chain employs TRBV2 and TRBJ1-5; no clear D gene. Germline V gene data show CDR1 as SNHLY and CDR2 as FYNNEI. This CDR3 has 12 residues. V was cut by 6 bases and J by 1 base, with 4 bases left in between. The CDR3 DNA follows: TGTGCCAGCAGAGAAAGCAATCAGCCCCAGCATTTT. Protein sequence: CASRESNQPQHF.

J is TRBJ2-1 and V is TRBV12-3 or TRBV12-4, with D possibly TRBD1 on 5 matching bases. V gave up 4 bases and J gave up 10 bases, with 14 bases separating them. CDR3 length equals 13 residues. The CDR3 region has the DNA TGTGCCAGCAGTTCACAGGAGACCGGGGAGCAGTTCTTC. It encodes CASSSQETGEQFF.

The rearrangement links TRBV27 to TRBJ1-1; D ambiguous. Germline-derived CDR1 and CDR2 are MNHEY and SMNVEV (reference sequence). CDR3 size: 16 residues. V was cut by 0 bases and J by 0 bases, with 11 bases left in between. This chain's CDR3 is CASSLSAVVVNTEAFF. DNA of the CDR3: TGTGCCAGCAGTTTATCGGCCGTGGTGGTGAACACTGAAGCTTTCTTT.

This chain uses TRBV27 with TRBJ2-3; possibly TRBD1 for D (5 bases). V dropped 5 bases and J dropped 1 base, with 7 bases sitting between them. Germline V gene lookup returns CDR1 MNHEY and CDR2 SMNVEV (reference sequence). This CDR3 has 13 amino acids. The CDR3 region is CASSMTGTDTQYF. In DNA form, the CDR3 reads TGTGCCAGCAGTATGACAGGCACAGATACGCAGTATTTT.

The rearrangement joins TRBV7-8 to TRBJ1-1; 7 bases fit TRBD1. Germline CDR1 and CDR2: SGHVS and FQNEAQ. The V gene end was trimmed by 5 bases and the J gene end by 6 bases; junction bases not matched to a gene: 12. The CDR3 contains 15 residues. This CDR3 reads CASSTREGARAEAFF. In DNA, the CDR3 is TGTGCCAGCAGCACGCGAGAGGGGGCGCGAGCTGAAGCTTTCTTT.

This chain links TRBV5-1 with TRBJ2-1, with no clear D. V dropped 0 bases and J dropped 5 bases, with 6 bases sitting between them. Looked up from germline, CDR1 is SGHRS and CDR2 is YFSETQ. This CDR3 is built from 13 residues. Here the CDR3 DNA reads TGCGCCAGCAGCTTGGAACTGGACAATGAGCAGTTCTTC. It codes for CASSLELDNEQFF. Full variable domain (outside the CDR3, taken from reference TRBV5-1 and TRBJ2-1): KAGVTQTPRYLIKTRGQQVTLSCSPISGHRSVSWYQQTPGQGLQFLFEYFSETQRNKGNFPGRFSGRQFSNSRSEMNVSTLELGDSALYLCASSLELDNEQFFGPGTRLTVL.

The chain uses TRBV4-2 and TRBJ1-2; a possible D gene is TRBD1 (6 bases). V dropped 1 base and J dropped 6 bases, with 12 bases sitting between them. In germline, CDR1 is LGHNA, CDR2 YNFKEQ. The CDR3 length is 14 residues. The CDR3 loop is CASSQVQPGDGYTF. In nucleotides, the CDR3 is TGTGCCAGCAGCCAAGTCCAGCCAGGGGATGGCTACACCTTC.

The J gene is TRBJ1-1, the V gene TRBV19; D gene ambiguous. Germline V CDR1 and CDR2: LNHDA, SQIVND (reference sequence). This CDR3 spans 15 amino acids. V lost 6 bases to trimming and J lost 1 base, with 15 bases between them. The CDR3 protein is CASRTGLGGNTEAFF. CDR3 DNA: TGTGCCAGTAGGACGGGTCTAGGCGGGAACACTGAAGCTTTCTTT. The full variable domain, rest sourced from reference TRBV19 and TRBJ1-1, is DGGITQSPKYLFRKEGQNVTLSCEQNLNHDAMYWYRQDPGQGLRLIYYSQIVNDFQKGDIAEGYSVSREKKESFPLTVTSAQKNPTAFYLCASRTGLGGNTEAFFGQGTRLTVV.

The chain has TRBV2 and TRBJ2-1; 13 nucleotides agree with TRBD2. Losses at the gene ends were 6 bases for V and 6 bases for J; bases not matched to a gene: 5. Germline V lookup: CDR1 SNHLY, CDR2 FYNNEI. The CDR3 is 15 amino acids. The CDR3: CASSVTSGGTNEQFF. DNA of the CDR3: TGTGCCAGCAGCGTGACTAGCGGGGGGACCAATGAGCAGTTCTTC.

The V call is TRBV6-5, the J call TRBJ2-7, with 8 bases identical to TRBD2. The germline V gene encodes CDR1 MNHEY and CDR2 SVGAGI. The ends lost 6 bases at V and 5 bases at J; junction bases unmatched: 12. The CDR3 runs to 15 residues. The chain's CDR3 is CASRATAGVSHEQYF. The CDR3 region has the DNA TGTGCCAGCAGAGCGACAGCGGGAGTTTCCCACGAGCAGTACTTC.

CDR3 protein: CASTPGTNTGELFF. CDR3 nucleotide sequence: TGTGCCAGCACCCCCGGGACCAACACCGGGGAGCTGTTTTTT. The rearrangement uses TRBV6-2 or TRBV6-3 and TRBJ2-2; D may be TRBD1 or TRBD2 (5 bases each). The CDR3 length is 14 residues. The V end lost 7 bases, the J end lost 2 bases, and 11 bases lay between the germline ends. CDR1 and CDR2 (germline): MNHEY, SVGEGT.

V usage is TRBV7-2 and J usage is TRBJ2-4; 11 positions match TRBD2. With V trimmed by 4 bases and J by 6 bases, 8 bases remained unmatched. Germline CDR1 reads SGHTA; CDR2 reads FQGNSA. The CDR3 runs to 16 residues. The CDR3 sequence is CASSSLIAGGRNIQYF. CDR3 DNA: TGTGCCAGCAGCTCCCTCATAGCGGGGGGGCGAAACATTCAGTACTTC.

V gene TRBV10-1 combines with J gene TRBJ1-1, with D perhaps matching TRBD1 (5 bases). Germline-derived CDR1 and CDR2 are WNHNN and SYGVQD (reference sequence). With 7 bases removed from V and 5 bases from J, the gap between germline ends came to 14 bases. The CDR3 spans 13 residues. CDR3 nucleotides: TGCGCCAGCACCCCGCAGGGAGGGACTGAAGCTTTCTTT. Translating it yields CASTPQGGTEAFF.

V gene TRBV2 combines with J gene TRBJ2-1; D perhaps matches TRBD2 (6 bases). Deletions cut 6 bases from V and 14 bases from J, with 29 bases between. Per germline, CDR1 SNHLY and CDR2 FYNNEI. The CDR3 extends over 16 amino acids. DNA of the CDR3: TGTGCCAGCAGCTTAACGCAGGACTCCTCCCGGGGGTTGAAGTTCTTC. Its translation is CASSLTQDSSRGLKFF.

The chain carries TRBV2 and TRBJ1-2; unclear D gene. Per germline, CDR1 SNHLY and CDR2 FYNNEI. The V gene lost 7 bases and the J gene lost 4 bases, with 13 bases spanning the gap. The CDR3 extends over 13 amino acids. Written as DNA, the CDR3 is TGTGCCAGCATGCCGGGATGGGCCTATGGCTACACCTTC. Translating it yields CASMPGWAYGYTF.

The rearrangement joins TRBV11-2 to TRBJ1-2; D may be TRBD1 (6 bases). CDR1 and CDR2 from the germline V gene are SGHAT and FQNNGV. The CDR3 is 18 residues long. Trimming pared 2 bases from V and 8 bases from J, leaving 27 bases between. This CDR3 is CASSLSPGTMGRAAGYTF. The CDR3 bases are TGTGCCAGCAGCTTAAGCCCCGGGACAATGGGCCGTGCAGCCGGCTACACCTTC.

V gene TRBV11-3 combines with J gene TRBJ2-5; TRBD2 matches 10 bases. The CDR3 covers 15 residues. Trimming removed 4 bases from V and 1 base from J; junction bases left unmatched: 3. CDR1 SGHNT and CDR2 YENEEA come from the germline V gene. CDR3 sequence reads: CASSSTSGFQETQYF. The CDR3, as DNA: TGTGCCAGCAGCTCGACTAGCGGGTTCCAAGAGACCCAGTACTTC.

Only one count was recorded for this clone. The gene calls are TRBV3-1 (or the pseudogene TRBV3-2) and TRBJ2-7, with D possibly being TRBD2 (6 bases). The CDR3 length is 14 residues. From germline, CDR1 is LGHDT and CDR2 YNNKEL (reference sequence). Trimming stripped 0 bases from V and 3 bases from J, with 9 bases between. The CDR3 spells CASSQERRGYEQYF. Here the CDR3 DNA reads TGTGCCAGCAGCCAAGAACGGCGGGGCTACGAGCAGTACTTC.